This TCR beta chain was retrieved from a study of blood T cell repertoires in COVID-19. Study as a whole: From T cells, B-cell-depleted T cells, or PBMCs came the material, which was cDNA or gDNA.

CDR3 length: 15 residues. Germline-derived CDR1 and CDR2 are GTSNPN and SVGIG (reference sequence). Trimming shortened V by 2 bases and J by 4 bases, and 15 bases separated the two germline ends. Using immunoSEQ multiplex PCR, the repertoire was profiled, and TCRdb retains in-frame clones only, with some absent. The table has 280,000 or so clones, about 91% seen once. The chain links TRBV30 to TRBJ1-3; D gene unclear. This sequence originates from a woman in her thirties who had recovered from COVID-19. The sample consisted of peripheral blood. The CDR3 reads CAWSRDQGGGNTIYF. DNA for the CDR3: TGTGCCTGGAGTCGGGATCAAGGCGGGGGAAACACCATATATTTT.